This T cell receptor beta chain was recovered during a study of T cells after yellow fever vaccination (dated by TCRdb to the late 2010s). Regarding the study in general: Libraries from fractions with low cell numbers were prepared with the SMART-Seq v4 Ultra Low Input RNA kit. To track T-cell clones before and after primary and booster YFV17D yellow fever vaccination, bulk TCR alpha and beta repertoires were sequenced longitudinally. Two healthy male donors, one aged 18 to 30 and one aged 30 to 40 years, made up the cohort. Blood was collected at multiple timepoints before and after primary and secondary immunization, and bulk PBMC replicates and cell subsets were isolated.

Overall study results and their limits: A small share of clonotypes occurred in both CD4 and CD8 compartments, likely arising from convergent recombination. After the booster, most clones that had expanded after primary vaccination were detected again (roughly 96% of CD4 and around 88% of CD8), suggesting broad maintenance of memory. Compared with the primary T-cell response, the secondary T-cell response was faster but weaker, reaching its peak on day 5 rather than on day 15. FACS-sorted repertoires could contain abundant contaminating clonotypes from the bulk population, so computational filtering was required. Because only two donors were included in the study, the extent to which the findings can be generalized is limited.

TCR cDNA was made using 5'RACE template switching, a step that added a universal primer site and unique molecular identifiers. Priming for cDNA synthesis came from both the TCR alpha and TCR beta constant segments. Library amplification used two PCR steps, and the second PCR step added sample barcodes and sequencing adapters. Sequencing of libraries was done on Illumina HiSeq 2500 (2x100 bp) or NovaSeq (2x150 bp). The source study handled its data this way. MIGEC handled demultiplexing of reads and collapsing into UMI consensus sequences, while MiXCR performed V(D)J alignment. Vaccine-responding clonotypes were defined with edgeR using replicate PBMC samples, requiring FDR below 0.01 and a log2 fold change above 5 up to day 15. Bulk clonotypes were assigned CD4 or CD8 identity according to which sequenced CD4 or CD8 repertoire held them at higher abundance. The public reads were quality trimmed at Q25 with fastp and then assembled into clones with MiXCR by TCRdb, keeping productive beta chains. Rows with one shared CDR3 protein collapse into an entry with the most common genes and DNA. In this record, the V and J calls reflect TCRdb's handling and not the investigators' own analysis. This sample comprises under 150,000 distinct CDR3 sequences, 7.7% of them detected only once. Together, the top ten hold approximately 0.78% of the sample.

The sample's treatment or condition, from its label and the paper: live attenuated yellow fever vaccine strain. PBMCs were isolated from peripheral blood using a standard Ficoll-Paque protocol. Dynabeads CD4 and CD8 positive selection kits were used to isolate CD4 and CD8 T-cell fractions. RNA was extracted with TriZol from bulk PBMCs, CD4 and CD8 fractions, and dextramer-positive and dextramer-negative fractions. This clonotype was seen many times. What this receptor recognizes is not known. It has no much larger one-base neighbor in the sample; base qualities were not kept. The source material was CD4+ T cells sorted from PBMCs, sampled 5 days after the yellow fever booster vaccination. This TCR was sampled from a man aged 25 to 40 who received the YFV17D yellow fever vaccine.

Here the CDR3 is given as CASSFGSPRYEQFF. The DNA sequence is TGTGCCAGCAGCTTCGGCTCACCCCGATATGAGCAGTTCTTC. The chain is assembled from TRBV7-2 and TRBJ2-1; too little of a D gene remains to name it. CDR1 is given as SGHTA and CDR2 as FQGNSA, both from the germline V gene. Including cysteine and phenylalanine, the CDR3 has 14 amino acids. Left in the record is the CDR3 DNA by itself, 42 bases read in frame from the first base. Trimming costs V 3 bases and J 8 bases, and their ends lie 14 bases apart.